This T cell receptor (beta chain) was sequenced for a study of T cell repertoires in cytomegalovirus infection (dated by TCRdb to the late 2010s). Study-wide context: Recently identified HLA-C-restricted CMV epitopes, whose presentation resists viral immunomodulation, were targeted by peptide stimulations together with well-studied HLA-B-restricted epitopes. The HLA type of each donor mattered for the analysis, because public TCR beta signatures pointed to carriage of CMV infection along with the matching HLA type.

The treatment or condition label for this specimen denotes: in vitro stimulation with specific CMV peptide epitopes to enrich CMV-specific T cells. Broader findings and caveats from the paper: In both this cohort and an independent cohort of 352 donors, the cumulative frequency of public TCR beta family members distinguished carriers of CMV infection plus the relevant HLA type. The ex vivo response was dominated by HLA-C-restricted CMV-specific TCR beta clonotypes, and the single most frequent clonotype in two of eight donors was supplied by these HLA-C-restricted clonotypes.

With regard to this clonotype: It lacks a known antigen. Base qualities are not provided; no much larger clone lies one nucleotide away.

The CDR3 runs 15 amino acids, cysteine and phenylalanine included. The CDR3 DNA has 45 bases and is translated from base 1. The germline V gene encodes CDR1 LGHNA and CDR2 YNFKEQ. The trim is 1 base for V and 0 bases for J, with a gap of 9 bases between the germline ends. TCRdb records Illumina HiSeq 1500 as the sequencer. TCRdb reprocessed the public reads (quality trimming at Q25 with fastp, clone calling with MiXCR) and kept in-frame beta chains. Each entry merges the rows of one CDR3 protein and shows their most common DNA and genes. The sample table contains around 100,000 distinct CDR3 sequences; only one count was recorded for approximately 45% of them. Roughly 74% of the sample comes from the top ten.

This sample comprised CD8+ T cells from cultured PBMCs, obtained from culture after CMV antigen stimulation. The chain is made from TRBV4-2 and TRBJ1-1, with the D gene not clear enough to name. The source is a human donor in good health (CMV status not recorded). Some clones in this sample may be carry-over from other donors' samples. The CDR3 loop reads CASSQGVGLNTEAFF. The DNA is TGTGCCAGCAGCCAAGGGGTGGGCTTGAACACTGAAGCTTTCTTT.